This T cell receptor beta chain originates from a study of T cell changes during pregnancy in multiple sclerosis. Trimming cost V 4 bases and J 3 bases; bases outside gene matches: 6. The CDR3 has 15 amino acids. Germline lookup yields CDR1 SEHNR and CDR2 FQNEAQ (reference sequence). The data were produced by immunoSEQ multiplex PCR, yet TCRdb's version contains in-frame clones alone and is incomplete. The sample yields 80,000 to 130,000 clones, about 94% seen once. The sequencing here drew on peripheral blood, taken before pregnancy. The receptor comes from a female donor with multiple sclerosis, enrolled in a pregnancy study. The chain recombines TRBV7-9 with TRBJ1-1, with TRBD1 identical over 9 bases. CDR3 residues: CASSWLDRGDTEAFF. The CDR3 bases are TGTGCCAGCAGCTGGTTGGACAGGGGTGACACTGAAGCTTTCTTT.